The 28 T cell receptor beta chains below all came from one sample that was sequenced in a study of T cells after yellow fever vaccination. Using its own MiXCR run on the 5' RACE reads, TCRdb lists one record per CDR3 protein. The sample includes roughly 500,000 distinct CDR3 sequences, 19% seen only once; the top ten take roughly 13%. The starting material was PBMCs, obtained 15 days after the yellow fever booster vaccination. All receptors come from a young man who received the YFV17D yellow fever vaccine.

CDR3 amino acids: CASRPDTGTQYF. The CDR3, as DNA: TGTGCCAGCAGGCCAGACACCGGTACGCAGTATTTT. This chain uses TRBV7-3 with TRBJ2-3; D unresolved. This CDR3 is built from 12 residues. The germline CDR1 and CDR2 sequences are SGHTA and FQGTGA. The V end was cut by 6 bases, the J end by 8 bases, with 12 bases between.

V gene TRBV7-9 combines with J gene TRBJ2-1, with 7 nucleotides matching TRBD1. With 7 bases clipped from V and 4 bases from J, the junction kept 7 bases outside the gene matches. This CDR3 has 14 residues. Germline V CDR1 and CDR2: SEHNR, FQNEAQ (reference sequence). The CDR3 reads CASIKQGVYNEQFF. CDR3 sequence (DNA): TGTGCCAGCATCAAGCAGGGGGTATACAATGAGCAGTTCTTC.

The chain carries TRBV5-1 and TRBJ2-5; D is tentatively TRBD1 or TRBD2 (5 bases each). Germline CDR1 SGHRS, CDR2 YFSETQ. Trimming took 2 bases from V and 5 from J, leaving 13 bases between them. The CDR3 spans 14 residues. As DNA, the CDR3 is TGCGCCAGCAGCTTAGAAGGGGACCCCGAGACCCAGTACTTC. It translates to CASSLEGDPETQYF.

The chain couples TRBV7-2 to TRBJ1-6, with D possibly TRBD1 on 6 matching bases. This CDR3 has 15 amino acids. The V and J ends lost 5 bases and 7 bases respectively, with 15 bases between them. Germline-derived CDR1 and CDR2 are SGHTA and FQGNSA. CDR3 protein: CASSGRDKPNSPLHF. The CDR3 DNA reads TGTGCCAGCAGCGGGAGGGACAAACCGAATTCACCCCTCCACTTT.

The J gene is TRBJ2-6, the V gene TRBV4-3, with unresolved D. This CDR3 spans 17 amino acids. The germline V and J ends were trimmed by 0 bases and 0 bases, with 9 bases remaining between them. Germline-derived CDR1 and CDR2 are LGHNA and YSLEER. CDR3 region: CASSQDNPTSGANVLTF. The CDR3 DNA is TGCGCCAGCAGCCAAGACAATCCTACCTCTGGGGCCAACGTCCTGACTTTC.

Only a few counts were recorded for this clonotype. The chain recombines TRBV9 with TRBJ2-3; unclear D gene. The CDR3 runs 13 residues. Trimming stripped 0 bases from V and 10 bases from J, with 12 bases between. Germline assignment: CDR1 SGDLS and CDR2 YYNGEE. CDR3 sequence reads: CASSVENVQAQYF. The CDR3 bases are TGTGCCAGCAGCGTAGAAAACGTTCAGGCGCAGTATTTT. Drawing the rest from reference TRBV9 and TRBJ2-3, the complete variable domain is DSGVTQTPKHLITATGQRVTLRCSPRSGDLSVYWYQQSLDQGLQFLIQYYNGEERAKGNILERFSAQQFPDLHSELNLSSLELGDSALYFCASSVENVQAQYFGPGTRLTVL.

The V call is TRBV12-3 or TRBV12-4, the J call TRBJ1-3, with D perhaps TRBD1 (5 bases). The V gene lost 4 bases and the J gene lost 0 bases, with 13 bases spanning the gap. The CDR3 is 16 residues long. The CDR3 region is CASSWGWRVSGNTIYF. The CDR3 DNA sequence: TGTGCCAGCAGTTGGGGCTGGCGTGTCTCTGGAAACACCATATATTTT.

The chain is built from TRBV7-9 and TRBJ2-5; D possibly uses TRBD1 or TRBD2 (5 bases each). This CDR3 contains 16 residues. Deletions cut 4 bases from V and 1 base from J, with 16 bases between. Germline CDR1 reads SEHNR; CDR2 reads FQNEAQ (reference sequence). CDR3 in amino acids: CASSSSRGAGQETQYF. Here the CDR3 DNA reads TGTGCCAGCAGCTCGTCCCGGGGCGCGGGCCAAGAGACCCAGTACTTC.

This clonotype came up a few times. The chain uses TRBV7-2 and TRBJ2-1, with 7 bases aligning to TRBD2. Germline values: CDR1 SGHTA, CDR2 FQGNSA. J lost 15 bases, V lost 4 bases, and 6 bases had no gene match. The CDR3 spans 11 residues. The CDR3 region is CASSSRDYGFF. CDR3 sequence (DNA): TGTGCCAGCAGCTCCCGGGACTATGGGTTCTTC.

The V gene is TRBV3-1, the J gene TRBJ2-1; unclear D gene. CDR1 and CDR2 from the germline V gene are LGHDT and YNNKEL (reference sequence). This CDR3 contains 15 residues. V was pared by 1 base and J by 9 bases, with 16 bases between. The CDR3: CASSQGLATGSEQFF. DNA of the CDR3: TGTGCCAGCAGCCAAGGACTTGCTACTGGCAGTGAGCAGTTCTTC.

The V gene is TRBV10-3, the J gene TRBJ2-5; 12 bases agree with TRBD2. Germline-derived CDR1 and CDR2 are ENHRY and SYGVKD. The J segment lost 5 bases and the V segment lost 4 bases, leaving 5 bases of the junction unmatched. The length of the CDR3 is 15 residues. The CDR3 loop is CAISAASGRGETQYF. Here the CDR3 DNA reads TGTGCCATCAGTGCGGCTAGCGGGAGGGGTGAGACCCAGTACTTC.

This rearrangement joins TRBV29-1 to TRBJ2-3; TRBD1 is a possible D gene (6 bases). This CDR3 has 13 amino acids. Germline V gene data show CDR1 as SQVTM and CDR2 as ANQGSEA. Trimming stripped 3 bases from V and 4 bases from J, with 11 bases between. The CDR3 sequence: CSVETHRADTQYF. The CDR3 DNA follows: TGCAGCGTTGAGACCCACAGGGCAGATACGCAGTATTTT.

This clonotype was seen more than once but under ten times. The V call is TRBV28, the J call TRBJ2-1, with TRBD2 matching over 7 bases. Germline V gene data show CDR1 as MDHEN and CDR2 as SYDVKM. There are 14 residues in the CDR3. V lost 5 bases, J lost 9 bases, and 10 bases stayed unmatched. CDR3 coding DNA: TGTGCCAGCAGTGTCCGCGGGAGCGTAGGTGAGCAGTTCTTC. Translation: CASSVRGSVGEQFF.

This clonotype was seen only a few times. The chain has TRBV3-1 and TRBJ1-2; D not certain. The CDR3 loop spans 13 amino acids. Between the trimmed V and J ends, which lost 3 bases and 2 bases, there was a span of 7 bases. The germline V gene has CDR1 LGHDT and CDR2 YNNKEL (reference sequence). CDR3: CASSQIKNYGYTF. The DNA of the CDR3 is TGTGCCAGCAGCCAGATCAAAAACTATGGCTACACCTTC.

This clonotype was detected many times. The V call is TRBV25-1, the J call TRBJ2-5, with TRBD2 matching 7 bases. V was pared by 2 bases and J by 4 bases, with 13 bases of the junction left unmatched. CDR1 MGHDK and CDR2 SYGVNS come from the germline V gene. The CDR3 runs to 17 residues. CDR3 region: CASSEPGGDPGRETQYF. The DNA of the CDR3 is TGTGCCAGCAGTGAACCGGGAGGTGACCCAGGTAGAGAGACCCAGTACTTC.

J is TRBJ2-7 and V is TRBV2; TRBD1 agrees at 8 bases. J gave up 0 bases and V 1 base, and 5 bases lay outside the gene matches. The CDR3 spans 16 residues. Looked up from germline, CDR1 is SNHLY and CDR2 is FYNNEI. This CDR3 is CASSEVTGTGSYEQYF. The CDR3 DNA reads as TGTGCCAGCAGTGAAGTCACCGGGACAGGCTCCTACGAGCAGTACTTC.

A few counts support this clonotype. This chain links TRBV7-2 with TRBJ2-5; a possible D gene is TRBD1 (5 bases). This CDR3 contains 15 residues. Germline assignment: CDR1 SGHTA and CDR2 FQGNSA. Deletions cut 5 bases from V and 6 bases from J, with 19 bases between. CDR3 nucleotides: TGTGCCAGCAGCCCCTCGACGGCCCCAGGGCAGACCCAGTACTTC. It is translated as CASSPSTAPGQTQYF.

The V and J genes are TRBV9 and TRBJ2-3, with D perhaps assigned TRBD1 or TRBD2 (5 bases each). CDR1 and CDR2 (germline): SGDLS, YYNGEE. The CDR3 runs to 15 residues. Between the trimmed V and J ends, which lost 2 bases and 1 base, there was a span of 11 bases. The CDR3 loop is CASSVYRGGTDTQYF. The CDR3 DNA reads as TGTGCCAGCAGCGTGTACCGGGGCGGCACAGATACGCAGTATTTT.

DNA for the CDR3: TGCGCCAGCAGCCAAGATCGGTCAGATACGCAGTATTTT. Translating it yields CASSQDRSDTQYF. The chain couples TRBV4-3 to TRBJ2-3, with unresolved D. Germline CDR1 is LGHNA and CDR2 is YSLEER. The CDR3 has 13 residues. The ends were cut back, 0 bases at V and 4 bases at J, with 5 bases in the middle.

The rearrangement joins TRBV11-2 to TRBJ2-5, with 7 positions matching TRBD1. Trimming at V came to 0 bases and at J to 4 bases, leaving 11 bases not matched to a gene. CDR3 size: 17 residues. From germline, CDR1 is SGHAT and CDR2 FQNNGV. The CDR3 sequence is CASSLDPPTGIRETQYF. The CDR3 nucleotides are TGTGCCAGCAGCTTAGACCCGCCGACAGGGATTAGAGAGACCCAGTACTTC.

This clonotype was counted a few times. V and J are TRBV6-2 or TRBV6-3 and TRBJ1-5; no reliable D call. The CDR3 covers 16 residues. Trimming removed 5 bases from V and 2 bases from J, with 16 bases in between. Germline loops: CDR1 MNHEY, CDR2 SVGEGT. As DNA, the CDR3 is TGTGCCAGCAGTCCTCTAGGGTTTCGGGGCAATCAGCCCCAGCATTTT. Amino acid sequence: CASSPLGFRGNQPQHF.

The chain carries TRBV20-1 and TRBJ2-3; D unclear. The CDR3 covers 13 residues. Per the germline V gene, CDR1 is DFQATT and CDR2 is SNEGSKA (reference sequence). This CDR3 reads CSSPRGSTDTQYF. The CDR3 nucleotides read TGCAGCTCTCCACGAGGCTCTACAGATACGCAGTATTTT.

The rearrangement links TRBV28 to TRBJ2-7, with 7 bases that match TRBD1. Germline V CDR1 and CDR2: MDHEN, SYDVKM. J was trimmed by 0 bases and V by 8 bases; bases with no gene match: 13. The CDR3 consists of 16 residues. CDR3 sequence: CASRSEGAESSYEQYF. CDR3 sequence (DNA): TGTGCCAGCCGTTCCGAGGGGGCCGAAAGCTCCTACGAGCAGTACTTC.

The V call is TRBV7-2, the J call TRBJ2-5, with D uncertain. The CDR3 extends over 14 amino acids. Germline V CDR1 and CDR2: SGHTA, FQGNSA. The V and J ends lost 2 bases and 5 bases respectively, with 12 bases between them. The CDR3, as DNA: TGTGCCAGCAGCTTACGTAGGCAGATCGAGACCCAGTACTTC. It is translated as CASSLRRQIETQYF.

A few counts support this clonotype. This rearrangement joins TRBV6-2 or TRBV6-3 to TRBJ1-5; D is undetermined. Trimming pared 2 bases from V and 5 bases from J, leaving 10 bases between. Germline CDR1 MNHEY, CDR2 SVGEGT. The CDR3 spans 14 residues. The CDR3 protein is CASSYLWPDQPQHF. The CDR3 DNA follows: TGTGCCAGCAGTTACCTGTGGCCGGATCAGCCCCAGCATTTT.

The V call is TRBV20-1, the J call TRBJ2-1, with D uncertain. Germline V gene sequence: CDR1 DFQATT, CDR2 SNEGSKA (reference sequence). The CDR3 is 16 amino acids. The V end lost 3 bases, the J end lost 0 bases, and 15 bases lay between the germline ends. The chain's CDR3 is CSASSAFGSSYNEQFF. CDR3 DNA sequence: TGCAGTGCTAGCAGTGCGTTCGGCAGCTCCTACAATGAGCAGTTCTTC.

This clonotype came up once. V is TRBV20-1 and J is TRBJ1-4; 8 bases are a match to TRBD1. The CDR3 length is 14 residues. V lost 3 bases to trimming and J lost 8 bases; unmatched junction nucleotides: 8. Germline V gene sequence: CDR1 DFQATT, CDR2 SNEGSKA (reference sequence). The CDR3 loop reads CSASRTGFDEKLFF. The CDR3 nucleotides read TGCAGTGCTAGTAGGACAGGGTTTGACGAAAAACTGTTTTTT.

This clonotype was counted only a few times. The chain recombines TRBV7-2 with TRBJ1-2, with 7 bases aligning to TRBD1. The CDR3 is 14 residues long. Looked up from germline, CDR1 is SGHTA and CDR2 is FQGNSA. The J segment lost 6 bases and the V segment lost 0 bases, leaving 4 bases of the junction unmatched. DNA for the CDR3: TGTGCCAGCAGCTTAGCGACAGGGAGCGATGGCTACACCTTC. Its protein is CASSLATGSDGYTF.